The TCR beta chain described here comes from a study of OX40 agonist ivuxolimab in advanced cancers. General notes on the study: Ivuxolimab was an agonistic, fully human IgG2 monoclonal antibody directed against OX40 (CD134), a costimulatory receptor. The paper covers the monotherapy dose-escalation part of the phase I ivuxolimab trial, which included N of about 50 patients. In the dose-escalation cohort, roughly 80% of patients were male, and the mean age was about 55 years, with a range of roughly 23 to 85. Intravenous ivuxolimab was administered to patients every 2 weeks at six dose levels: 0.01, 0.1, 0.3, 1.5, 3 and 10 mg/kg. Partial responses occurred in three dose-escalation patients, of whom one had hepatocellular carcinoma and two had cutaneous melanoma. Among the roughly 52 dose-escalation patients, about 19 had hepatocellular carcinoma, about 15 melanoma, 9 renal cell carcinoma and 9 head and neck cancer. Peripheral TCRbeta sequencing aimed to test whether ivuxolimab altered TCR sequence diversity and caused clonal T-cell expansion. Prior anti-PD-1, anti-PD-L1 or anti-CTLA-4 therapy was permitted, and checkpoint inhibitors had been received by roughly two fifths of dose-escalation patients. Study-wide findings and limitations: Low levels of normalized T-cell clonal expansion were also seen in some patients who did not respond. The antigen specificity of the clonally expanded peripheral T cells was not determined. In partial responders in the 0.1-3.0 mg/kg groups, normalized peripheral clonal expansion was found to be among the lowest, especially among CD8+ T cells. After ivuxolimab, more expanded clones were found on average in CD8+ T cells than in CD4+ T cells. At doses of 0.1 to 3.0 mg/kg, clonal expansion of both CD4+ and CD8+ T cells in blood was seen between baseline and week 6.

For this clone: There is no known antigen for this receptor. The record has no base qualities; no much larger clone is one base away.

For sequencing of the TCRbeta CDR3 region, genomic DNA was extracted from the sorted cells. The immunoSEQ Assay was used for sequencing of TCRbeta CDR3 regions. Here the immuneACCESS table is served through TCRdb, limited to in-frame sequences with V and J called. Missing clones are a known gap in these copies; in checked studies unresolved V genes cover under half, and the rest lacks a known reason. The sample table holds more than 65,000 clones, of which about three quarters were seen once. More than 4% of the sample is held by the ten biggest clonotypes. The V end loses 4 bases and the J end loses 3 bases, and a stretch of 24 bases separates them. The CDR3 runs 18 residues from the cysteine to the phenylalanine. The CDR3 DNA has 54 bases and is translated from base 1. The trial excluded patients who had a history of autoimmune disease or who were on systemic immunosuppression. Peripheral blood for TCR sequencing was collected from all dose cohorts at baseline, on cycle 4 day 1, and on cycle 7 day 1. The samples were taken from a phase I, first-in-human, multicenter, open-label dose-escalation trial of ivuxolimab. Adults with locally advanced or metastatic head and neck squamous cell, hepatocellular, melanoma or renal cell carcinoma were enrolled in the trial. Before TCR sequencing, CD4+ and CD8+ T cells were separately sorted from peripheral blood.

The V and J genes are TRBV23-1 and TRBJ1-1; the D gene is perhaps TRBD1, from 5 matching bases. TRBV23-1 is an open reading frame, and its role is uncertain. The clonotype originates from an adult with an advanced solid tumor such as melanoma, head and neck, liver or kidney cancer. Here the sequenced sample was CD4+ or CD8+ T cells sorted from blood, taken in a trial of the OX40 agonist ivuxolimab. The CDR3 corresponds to CASSPIRTNPILHTEAFF. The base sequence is TGCGCCAGCAGTCCGATCAGGACAAATCCTATCCTGCACACTGAAGCTTTCTTT.